Listed below are T cell receptor beta chains from one sample, sequenced in a study of blood T cells in healthy people across ages. Each CDR3 protein gets one entry after TCRdb re-called the 5' RACE reads with MiXCR. Counted here are 650,000 to 700,000 distinct CDR3 sequences, about 32% occurring once; the ten biggest clones make up over 15%. Sequenced material: blood. The receptors were sampled from a woman over 75 in good health. Both conserved end residues are part of each CDR3. The order of the fields is V gene, clone size, D gene, J gene, CDR3 DNA, CDR3 protein. D genes are given only for firm matches. Only part of the rows carry a size: once, few, many, or a class if the clone is expanded.

v_call: TRBV12-3/TRBV12-4
clone_size: .
d_call: TRBD2
j_call: TRBJ2-7
cdr3_nt: TGTGCCAGCAGACCCGGGACTACCATGGGCGAGCAGTACTTC
cdr3_aa: CASRPGTTMGEQYF

v_call: TRBV6-1
clone_size: many
d_call: .
j_call: TRBJ2-3
cdr3_nt: TGTGCCAGCAGTGAAATGGATGGAGATACGCAGTATTTT
cdr3_aa: CASSEMDGDTQYF

v_call: TRBV25-1
clone_size: few
d_call: .
j_call: TRBJ1-1
cdr3_nt: TGTGCCAGCAGCCTCCCGCGGGCTTCGAACACCGAAGCTTTCTTT
cdr3_aa: CASSLPRASNTEAFF

v_call: TRBV20-1
clone_size: many
d_call: .
j_call: TRBJ2-7
cdr3_nt: TGCAGTGCTAGAGAATCGGGGACTGTATCCTACGAGCAGTACTTC
cdr3_aa: CSARESGTVSYEQYF

v_call: TRBV20-1
clone_size: few
d_call: .
j_call: TRBJ1-1
cdr3_nt: TGCAGTGCCCGGCGGGGGGGCACTGAAGCTTTCTTT
cdr3_aa: CSARRGGTEAFF

v_call: TRBV10-3
clone_size: many
d_call: .
j_call: TRBJ2-3
cdr3_nt: TGTGCCATCAGTGAGTCGGGGTTTGAACCTACTAAAAGCACAGATACGCAGTATTTT
cdr3_aa: CAISESGFEPTKSTDTQYF

v_call: TRBV5-5
clone_size: .
d_call: TRBD1
j_call: TRBJ1-5
cdr3_nt: TGTGCCAGCAGCCCTGCAGGGACAGGGGTCATCATCAATCAGCCCCAGCATTTT
cdr3_aa: CASSPAGTGVIINQPQHF

v_call: TRBV6-1
clone_size: .
d_call: .
j_call: TRBJ1-1
cdr3_nt: TGTGCCATCCAGCGGGGGGATAGCACTGAAGCTTTCTTT
cdr3_aa: CAIQRGDSTEAFF

v_call: TRBV4-1
clone_size: .
d_call: .
j_call: TRBJ2-3
cdr3_nt: TGCGCCAGCAGCCAAGATCGTCAGGGGGGGCTTAGCACAGATACGCAGTATTTT
cdr3_aa: CASSQDRQGGLSTDTQYF

v_call: TRBV6-2/TRBV6-3
clone_size: many
d_call: TRBD1
j_call: TRBJ2-1
cdr3_nt: TGTGCCAGCAGACGCGGACAGGGCCTATACAATGAGCAGTTCTTC
cdr3_aa: CASRRGQGLYNEQFF

v_call: TRBV30
clone_size: many
d_call: TRBD2
j_call: TRBJ2-5
cdr3_nt: TGTGCCTGGAGTGTACCCCGGGGGGACTACCAAGAGACCCAGTACTTC
cdr3_aa: CAWSVPRGDYQETQYF

v_call: TRBV2
clone_size: .
d_call: TRBD1
j_call: TRBJ1-4
cdr3_nt: TGTGCCAGCAGTGCGGACAGGGAGTTTGCAACTAATGAAAAACTGTTTTTT
cdr3_aa: CASSADREFATNEKLFF

v_call: TRBV30
clone_size: many
d_call: .
j_call: TRBJ1-5
cdr3_nt: TGTGCCTGGGGGCGGGGGAGCAATCAGCCCCAGCATTTT
cdr3_aa: CAWGRGSNQPQHF

v_call: TRBV7-9
clone_size: many
d_call: .
j_call: TRBJ1-1
cdr3_nt: TGTGCCAGTCTTCGATCAGGTGGCACTGAAGCTTTCTTT
cdr3_aa: CASLRSGGTEAFF

v_call: TRBV20-1
clone_size: few
d_call: .
j_call: TRBJ1-5
cdr3_nt: TGCAGTGCTAGTCCCGGCGGGGGCGAACGCAATCAGCCCCAGCATTTT
cdr3_aa: CSASPGGGERNQPQHF

v_call: TRBV20-1
clone_size: .
d_call: .
j_call: TRBJ1-4
cdr3_nt: TGCAGTGCTAGTAAAAGTCCGGATGAAAAACTGTTTTTT
cdr3_aa: CSASKSPDEKLFF

v_call: TRBV4-2
clone_size: many
d_call: .
j_call: TRBJ1-1
cdr3_nt: TGTGCCAGCAGCCAAGATAGGTTGGGCACTGAAGCTTTCTTT
cdr3_aa: CASSQDRLGTEAFF

v_call: TRBV25-1
clone_size: .
d_call: .
j_call: TRBJ1-2
cdr3_nt: TGTGCCAGCAGTCTGACCGGGACTAACTGTGGCTACACCTTC
cdr3_aa: CASSLTGTNCGYTF

v_call: TRBV24-1
clone_size: .
d_call: .
j_call: TRBJ2-7
cdr3_nt: TGTGCCACCTCAAGACCCGATTTGGCCTACGAGCAGTACTTC
cdr3_aa: CATSRPDLAYEQYF

v_call: TRBV7-2
clone_size: .
d_call: .
j_call: TRBJ2-3
cdr3_nt: TGTGCCAGCAGCTTAGGACCCCGCTGGACAGATACGCAGTATTTT
cdr3_aa: CASSLGPRWTDTQYF

v_call: TRBV13
clone_size: .
d_call: TRBD1
j_call: TRBJ2-1
cdr3_nt: TGTGCCAGCAGCTCAAGGACAGGACCTACCTACGAGCAGTTCTTC
cdr3_aa: CASSSRTGPTYEQFF

v_call: TRBV6-2/TRBV6-3
clone_size: .
d_call: .
j_call: TRBJ2-7
cdr3_nt: TGTGCCAGCAGTTACTCCCGGGGTCTGGTTGTAAGGCGCTACGAGCAGTACTTC
cdr3_aa: CASSYSRGLVVRRYEQYF

v_call: TRBV29-1
clone_size: .
d_call: .
j_call: TRBJ2-2
cdr3_nt: TGCAGCGTTGGGCGGACGGAGAACACCGGGGAGCTGTTTTTT
cdr3_aa: CSVGRTENTGELFF

v_call: TRBV7-2
clone_size: many
d_call: .
j_call: TRBJ2-7
cdr3_nt: TGTGCCAGCAGCTTAGCTGGCTCTGGCGAGCAGTACTTC
cdr3_aa: CASSLAGSGEQYF

v_call: TRBV12-3/TRBV12-4
clone_size: many
d_call: .
j_call: TRBJ2-6
cdr3_nt: TGTGCCAGCAGTTTCTGGACTTCTGGGGCCAACGTCCTGACTTTC
cdr3_aa: CASSFWTSGANVLTF

v_call: TRBV20-1
clone_size: many
d_call: .
j_call: TRBJ2-3
cdr3_nt: TGCAGTGCTAGACCCCCTAGCCCGAGAGATACGCAGTATTTT
cdr3_aa: CSARPPSPRDTQYF

v_call: TRBV20-1
clone_size: .
d_call: TRBD2
j_call: TRBJ2-7
cdr3_nt: TGCAGTGCTAAGCGGGGGGGAACCACCTACGAGCAGTACTTC
cdr3_aa: CSAKRGGTTYEQYF

v_call: TRBV9
clone_size: .
d_call: TRBD1
j_call: TRBJ1-2
cdr3_nt: TGTGCCAGCAGCTTCTCGACAGGGCCCCACTATGGCTACACCTTC
cdr3_aa: CASSFSTGPHYGYTF

v_call: TRBV11-2
clone_size: .
d_call: TRBD2
j_call: TRBJ2-1
cdr3_nt: TGTGCCAGCAGCCCGACATCTAGCGGGAGATACAATGAGCAGTTCTTC
cdr3_aa: CASSPTSSGRYNEQFF

v_call: TRBV7-2
clone_size: .
d_call: .
j_call: TRBJ2-7
cdr3_nt: TGTGCCAGCAGCTTAGGGAGGGGGTACGGGCAGTACTTC
cdr3_aa: CASSLGRGYGQYF

v_call: TRBV29-1
clone_size: .
d_call: .
j_call: TRBJ1-1
cdr3_nt: TGCAGCGTTGAGGGGTTCGGCACTGAAGCTTTCTTT
cdr3_aa: CSVEGFGTEAFF

v_call: TRBV5-4
clone_size: many
d_call: .
j_call: TRBJ2-1
cdr3_nt: TGTGCCAGCAGCCCTATTTCCGGGGGTGAGCAGTTCTTC
cdr3_aa: CASSPISGGEQFF

v_call: TRBV7-3
clone_size: .
d_call: .
j_call: TRBJ2-3
cdr3_nt: TGTGCCAGCAGCTTAGGATGGAGGGTATACACAGATACGCAGTATTTT
cdr3_aa: CASSLGWRVYTDTQYF

v_call: TRBV7-2
clone_size: .
d_call: .
j_call: TRBJ2-7
cdr3_nt: TGTGCCAGCAGCTTAGGTTCAACATATTCCTACGAGCAGTACTTC
cdr3_aa: CASSLGSTYSYEQYF

v_call: TRBV6-1
clone_size: .
d_call: TRBD1
j_call: TRBJ2-7
cdr3_nt: TGTGCCAGCAGTGAGCAGGAGGGGACAGGTGTCGAGCAGTACTTC
cdr3_aa: CASSEQEGTGVEQYF

v_call: TRBV6-6
clone_size: .
d_call: .
j_call: TRBJ1-1
cdr3_nt: TGTGCCAGCAGCCGGGGGCGTTCAGAAGGTATAGGCACTGAAGCTTTCTTT
cdr3_aa: CASSRGRSEGIGTEAFF

v_call: TRBV3-1
clone_size: few
d_call: TRBD1
j_call: TRBJ2-3
cdr3_nt: TGTGCCAGCAGCCACCGGACAGGGGGCAGAGATACGCAGTATTTT
cdr3_aa: CASSHRTGGRDTQYF

v_call: TRBV4-2
clone_size: many
d_call: .
j_call: TRBJ1-2
cdr3_nt: TGTGCCAGCAGCCAAGAAAGACAGGCTGGCTACACCTTC
cdr3_aa: CASSQERQAGYTF

v_call: TRBV28
clone_size: .
d_call: .
j_call: TRBJ1-2
cdr3_nt: TGTGCCAGCAGTTCCCCCGGGACGGATTATGGCTACACCTTC
cdr3_aa: CASSSPGTDYGYTF

v_call: TRBV12-3/TRBV12-4
clone_size: many
d_call: .
j_call: TRBJ1-1
cdr3_nt: TGTGCCAGCAGTTCGGCCAATAGGAACACTGAAGCTTTCTTT
cdr3_aa: CASSSANRNTEAFF

v_call: TRBV18
clone_size: many
d_call: .
j_call: TRBJ2-7
cdr3_nt: TGTGCCAGCTCACCAGACGGGGGCGGCGGGCAGTACTTC
cdr3_aa: CASSPDGGGGQYF

v_call: TRBV27
clone_size: .
d_call: .
j_call: TRBJ1-4
cdr3_nt: TGTGCCAGCGCAAGAGGGGGGCTTAGTGAAAAACTGTTTTTT
cdr3_aa: CASARGGLSEKLFF

v_call: TRBV5-1
clone_size: .
d_call: TRBD1
j_call: TRBJ1-1
cdr3_nt: TGCGCCAGCGGCGGGGACAGTCTCTTCACTGAAGCTTTCTTT
cdr3_aa: CASGGDSLFTEAFF

v_call: TRBV7-6
clone_size: .
d_call: .
j_call: TRBJ1-4
cdr3_nt: TGTGCCAGCAGCTTGTCGGGCAGGGGCGAAAAACTGTTTTTT
cdr3_aa: CASSLSGRGEKLFF

v_call: TRBV2
clone_size: many
d_call: .
j_call: TRBJ2-7
cdr3_nt: TGTGCCAGCAGTCCACCCTTGGGGTTCTACGAGCAGTACTTC
cdr3_aa: CASSPPLGFYEQYF

v_call: TRBV3-1
clone_size: few
d_call: TRBD2
j_call: TRBJ2-7
cdr3_nt: TGTGCCAGCAGCGCATCGGGGGGGCGGGGGTCCGAGCAGTACTTC
cdr3_aa: CASSASGGRGSEQYF

v_call: TRBV29-1
clone_size: .
d_call: .
j_call: TRBJ2-7
cdr3_nt: TGCAGCGTTGAAGGAGGGGGGTTACAGGTCCCGGAGTTC
cdr3_aa: CSVEGGGLQVPEF

v_call: TRBV28
clone_size: .
d_call: .
j_call: TRBJ1-3
cdr3_nt: TGTGCCAGCAGCCCGGGACCGCTCTCTGGAAACACCATATATTTT
cdr3_aa: CASSPGPLSGNTIYF

v_call: TRBV5-1
clone_size: .
d_call: .
j_call: TRBJ1-2
cdr3_nt: TGCGCCAGCAGCAGGGACACCGCTAACTATGGCTACACCTTC
cdr3_aa: CASSRDTANYGYTF

v_call: TRBV21-1
clone_size: many
d_call: .
j_call: TRBJ2-7
cdr3_nt: TGTGCCAGCAGCTCGCACGAAGACAGGGTGCCCTACGAGCAGTACTTC
cdr3_aa: CASSSHEDRVPYEQYF

v_call: TRBV3-1
clone_size: few
d_call: TRBD2
j_call: TRBJ2-5
cdr3_nt: TGTGCCAGCAGCCAATTAGGCCTAGCGGGGAATGAGCAGTACTTC
cdr3_aa: CASSQLGLAGNEQYF

v_call: TRBV5-1
clone_size: .
d_call: .
j_call: TRBJ2-3
cdr3_nt: TGCGCCAGCAGCCTGCCCTCGGTGGCAGATACGCAGTATTTT
cdr3_aa: CASSLPSVADTQYF

v_call: TRBV9
clone_size: many
d_call: TRBD1
j_call: TRBJ2-3
cdr3_nt: TGTGCCAGCAGCGCGACGACTCCGGGACAGGGCCTAAGCTACACAGATACGCAGTATTTT
cdr3_aa: CASSATTPGQGLSYTDTQYF

v_call: TRBV2
clone_size: many
d_call: .
j_call: TRBJ2-7
cdr3_nt: TGTGCCAGCAGTGAAGAACTCGGCGGCGAGCAGTACTTC
cdr3_aa: CASSEELGGEQYF

v_call: TRBV10-2
clone_size: many
d_call: TRBD2
j_call: TRBJ2-1
cdr3_nt: TGCGCCAGCAGTGGTAGCGGGGGGGCCTTGAATGAGCAGTTCTTC
cdr3_aa: CASSGSGGALNEQFF

v_call: TRBV5-1
clone_size: many
d_call: TRBD2
j_call: TRBJ2-5
cdr3_nt: TGCGCCAGCAGCCCCACAGTGGTAGCGGGGCCTTTCAAGGTGGTCCAGTACTTC
cdr3_aa: CASSPTVVAGPFKVVQYF

v_call: TRBV27
clone_size: many
d_call: .
j_call: TRBJ2-3
cdr3_nt: TGTGCCAGCAGTTCGCCCCTCACAGATACGCAGTATTTT
cdr3_aa: CASSSPLTDTQYF

v_call: TRBV6-1
clone_size: many
d_call: TRBD2
j_call: TRBJ2-5
cdr3_nt: TGTGCCAGCCGCGCGGGAGATCCGGAGACCCAGTACTTC
cdr3_aa: CASRAGDPETQYF

v_call: TRBV11-2
clone_size: .
d_call: TRBD2
j_call: TRBJ2-2
cdr3_nt: TGTGCCAGCAGCTTAGGGGAGGGCCCGAGCACCGGGGAGCTGTTTTTT
cdr3_aa: CASSLGEGPSTGELFF